This T cell receptor beta chain was recovered during a study of OX40 agonist ivuxolimab in advanced cancers. Sequencing was performed with immunoSEQ multiplex PCR; in TCRdb, only in-frame clones are kept and a portion is missing. Of about 46,000 clones in the sample, about four fifths were seen once. The V segment lost 5 bases and the J segment 2 bases; nucleotides outside the gene matches: 1. Germline lookup yields CDR1 LNHNV and CDR2 YYDKDF (reference sequence). The CDR3 covers 13 residues. The V call is TRBV15, the J call TRBJ1-2; TRBD1 aligns across 8 bases. This specimen consisted of CD4+ or CD8+ T cells sorted from blood, obtained in a trial of the OX40 agonist ivuxolimab. This TCR was sampled from an adult with an advanced solid tumor such as melanoma, head and neck, liver or kidney cancer. The CDR3 spells CATSWTGNYGYTF. The DNA for the CDR3 is TGTGCCACCAGCTGGACAGGGAACTATGGCTACACCTTC.